The 21 T cell receptor beta chains listed next were all sequenced from one sample in a study of cytomegalovirus exposure and HLA in healthy donors. Produced via immunoSEQ multiplex PCR; TCRdb's table is partial and in-frame only. The sample includes around 70,000 clones, about 95% of them seen just once. The sample consisted of PBMCs. These receptor sequences come from a man between 18 and 35 years old in good health and CMV-seronegative.

The chain couples TRBV27 to TRBJ1-2; D is unclear. With 8 bases removed from V and 4 bases from J, the gap between germline ends came to 23 bases. CDR1 MNHEY and CDR2 SMNVEV come from the germline V gene (reference sequence). The CDR3 consists of 16 residues. The DNA of the CDR3 is TGTGCCAGCGCCCGCGGCGGAGGGCGATCCGTCTATGGCTACACCTTC. Translation gives CASARGGGRSVYGYTF.

Here the CDR3 DNA reads TGTGCCAGCAGTTACTCGAGGAGGGGAAATCAGCCCCAGCATTTT. Encoded protein: CASSYSRRGNQPQHF. The chain uses TRBV6-5 and TRBJ1-5; D is possibly TRBD1 (5 bases). The germline V gene has CDR1 MNHEY and CDR2 SVGAGI. CDR3 length: 15 amino acids. V lost 0 bases and J lost 4, with 10 bases in between.

The table lists this clone with a count of one. The V and J genes are TRBV30 and TRBJ1-2, with D hard to call. Trimming removed 4 bases at V and 1 base at J, with 10 bases between. Germline V CDR1 and CDR2: GTSNPN, SVGIG (reference sequence). The CDR3 extends over 13 amino acids. In DNA, the CDR3 is TGTGCCTGGAAAAACGGGTTTAACTATGGCTACACCTTC. Translating it yields CAWKNGFNYGYTF.

V and J are TRBV2 and TRBJ2-5, with 13 bases lining up with TRBD2. Losses at the gene ends were 6 bases for V and 1 base for J; bases not matched to a gene: 5. Germline V lookup: CDR1 SNHLY, CDR2 FYNNEI. CDR3 length: 16 residues. CDR3 coding DNA: TGTGCCAGCAGCATAGGGACTAGCGGGGTCCAAGAGACCCAGTACTTC. This gives the protein CASSIGTSGVQETQYF.

This chain connects TRBV7-8 to TRBJ1-4; possibly TRBD1 for D (5 bases). Germline V lookup: CDR1 SGHVS, CDR2 FQNEAQ. V was pared by 1 base and J by 8 bases, with 11 bases between. The CDR3 has 14 amino acids. The CDR3 DNA follows: TGTGCCAGCAGCTTAGAACAGGAAGGAGAAAAACTGTTTTTT. The encoded protein is CASSLEQEGEKLFF.

This clone is a singleton in its sample. The V and J genes are TRBV5-1 and TRBJ2-2; the match to TRBD1 covers 9 bases. Germline V gene lookup returns CDR1 SGHRS and CDR2 YFSETQ. The CDR3 has 14 residues. The V gene end was trimmed by 4 bases and the J gene end by 5 bases; junction bases not matched to a gene: 3. CDR3 sequence: CASSVTGGTGELFF. CDR3 coding DNA: TGCGCCAGCAGCGTGACAGGGGGTACCGGGGAGCTGTTTTTT.

V gene TRBV10-2 combines with J gene TRBJ1-2; 8 positions agree with TRBD1. The CDR3 consists of 15 residues. Looked up from germline, CDR1 is WSHSY and CDR2 is SAAADI. The V gene end was trimmed by 4 bases and the J gene end by 1 base; junction bases not matched to a gene: 5. CDR3 protein: CASSAIGQGNYGYTF. CDR3 sequence (DNA): TGCGCCAGCAGTGCAATCGGACAGGGTAACTATGGCTACACCTTC.

V is TRBV19 and J is TRBJ1-5; D might be TRBD1 (6 bases). V dropped 4 bases and J dropped 1 base, with 17 bases sitting between them. The CDR3 runs 17 residues. Germline CDR1 reads LNHDA; CDR2 reads SQIVND (reference sequence). The CDR3 is CASSTTGSGISNQPQHF. For the CDR3, the DNA is TGTGCCAGTAGTACAACAGGGTCAGGTATCAGCAATCAGCCCCAGCATTTT.

The chain recombines TRBV19 with TRBJ1-1; TRBD1 is a possible D gene (6 bases). This CDR3 has 14 amino acids. CDR1 LNHDA and CDR2 SQIVND come from the germline V gene (reference sequence). V dropped 7 bases and J dropped 4 bases, with 16 bases sitting between them. In nucleotides, the CDR3 is TGTGCCAGTACGACACAGGGAAGGAGCACTGAAGCTTTCTTT. Amino acids: CASTTQGRSTEAFF.

V usage is TRBV2 and J usage is TRBJ1-5; D is possibly TRBD1 (5 bases). The CDR3 has 15 amino acids. The V end lost 7 bases, the J end lost 4 bases, and 17 bases lay between the germline ends. In germline, CDR1 is SNHLY, CDR2 FYNNEI. CDR3 loop: CASKRDSTPNQPQHF. The CDR3, as DNA: TGTGCCAGCAAGAGGGACTCAACTCCTAATCAGCCCCAGCATTTT.

The J gene is TRBJ1-2, the V gene TRBV9, with D perhaps matching TRBD1 (5 bases). Trimming removed 3 bases from V and 6 bases from J, with 12 bases in between. CDR3 size: 13 residues. Germline CDR1 and CDR2: SGDLS and YYNGEE. This chain's CDR3 is CASSAGTHNGYTF. DNA for the CDR3: TGTGCCAGCAGCGCCGGGACTCACAATGGCTACACCTTC.

The V gene is TRBV30, the J gene TRBJ2-7, with D possibly matching TRBD2 (5 bases). The germline V gene has CDR1 GTSNPN and CDR2 SVGIG (reference sequence). There are 12 residues in the CDR3. V gave up 2 bases and J gave up 9 bases, with 14 bases separating them. CDR3 coding DNA: TGTGCCTGGAGTTCCGGACTTGGTGGGCAGTACTTC. It specifies CAWSSGLGGQYF.

V is TRBV19 and J is TRBJ1-1; D is uncertain. The CDR3 spans 16 residues. Trimming removed 5 bases at V and 1 base at J, with 17 bases between. Germline V gene data show CDR1 as LNHDA and CDR2 as SQIVND (reference sequence). The CDR3 reads CASSGSPGVENTEAFF. The DNA of the CDR3 is TGTGCCAGTAGTGGCTCCCCCGGGGTAGAGAACACTGAAGCTTTCTTT.

The V and J genes are TRBV13 and TRBJ2-7; 9 bases map to TRBD2. The germline gives CDR1 PRHDT, CDR2 FYEKMQ (reference sequence). This CDR3 spans 15 amino acids. V lost 4 bases to trimming and J lost 1 base; unmatched junction nucleotides: 5. CDR3 sequence reads: CASSYTSGLSYEQYF. The CDR3 bases are TGTGCCAGCAGCTACACTAGCGGGCTATCCTACGAGCAGTACTTC.

The count of this clone is one. The V call is TRBV6-5, the J call TRBJ1-2; tentatively, D is TRBD1 (5 bases). The CDR3 covers 14 residues. V lost 5 bases, J lost 2 bases, and 12 bases lay in between. CDR1 is MNHEY and CDR2 is SVGAGI in the germline V gene. In DNA, the CDR3 is TGTGCCAGCAGTGATGGGACTGCCAACTATGGCTACACCTTC. Residues: CASSDGTANYGYTF.

The V call is TRBV27, the J call TRBJ1-2; D not resolved. The CDR3 is 14 amino acids. Germline lookup yields CDR1 MNHEY and CDR2 SMNVEV (reference sequence). The germline V and J ends were trimmed by 6 bases and 0 bases, with 11 bases remaining between them. The DNA of the CDR3 is TGTGCCAGCAGCCGAGACGGGACTAACTATGGCTACACCTTC. It encodes CASSRDGTNYGYTF.

The chain carries TRBV27 and TRBJ2-5, with D tentatively TRBD2 (5 bases). CDR1 is MNHEY and CDR2 is SMNVEV in the germline V gene (reference sequence). V was pared by 4 bases and J by 5 bases, with 11 bases between. This CDR3 has 13 amino acids. The DNA of the CDR3 is TGTGCCAGCAGTTCCCAACTAGAGGAGACCCAGTACTTC. The encoded protein is CASSSQLEETQYF.

The genes are TRBV29-1 and TRBJ1-1, with a weak D call TRBD1 (6 bases). The germline V gene encodes CDR1 SQVTM and CDR2 ANQGSEA. CDR3 length equals 13 residues. Trimming stripped 6 bases from V and 2 bases from J, with 13 bases between. The chain's CDR3 is CSVSGTLNTEAFF. In DNA, the CDR3 is TGCAGCGTCTCCGGGACACTTAACACTGAAGCTTTCTTT. The whole variable domain, remainder taken from reference TRBV29-1 and TRBJ1-1, is SAVISQKPSRDICQRGTSLTIQCQVDSQVTMMFWYRQQPGQSLTLIATANQGSEATYESGFVIDKFPISRPNLTFSTLTVSNMSPEDSSIYLCSVSGTLNTEAFFGQGTRLTVV.

The chain is built from TRBV30 and TRBJ1-5; D remains unclear. The CDR3 totals 14 residues. V dropped 3 bases and J dropped 6 bases, with 15 bases sitting between them. The germline V gene encodes CDR1 GTSNPN and CDR2 SVGIG (reference sequence). CDR3 coding DNA: TGTGCCTGGAGCCGGGTTTCGTATGGTCAGCCCCAGCATTTT. Amino acids: CAWSRVSYGQPQHF.

This chain connects TRBV14 to TRBJ2-3, with 9 nucleotides matching TRBD2. The ends lost 5 bases at V and 1 base at J; junction bases unmatched: 4. The CDR3 spans 15 residues. CDR1 and CDR2 from the germline V gene are SGHDN and FVKESK. Here the CDR3 reads CASSSIAGGTDTQYF. The DNA of the CDR3 is TGTGCCAGCAGCTCAATAGCGGGGGGCACAGATACGCAGTATTTT.

This clone has a handful of counts. The chain combines TRBV6-5 with TRBJ1-1; D is unresolved. CDR1 is MNHEY, CDR2 SVGAGI, per germline. The CDR3 loop spans 14 amino acids. V shed 0 bases and J shed 4 bases, with 9 bases lying between them. CDR3 residues: CASSYSEEGTEAFF. The DNA for the CDR3 is TGTGCCAGCAGTTACTCGGAGGAGGGCACTGAAGCTTTCTTT.